These T cell receptor beta chains were read from a single sample in a study of PD-1 blockade in mismatch repair-deficient tumors. The data were produced by immunoSEQ multiplex PCR, yet TCRdb's version contains in-frame clones alone and is incomplete. Counted here are over 14,000 clones, approximately 80% occurring once; the ten biggest clones make up around 9.9%. These receptors have no known antigen. Sample: cells cultured in vitro, taken from a patient treated with pembrolizumab. Receptors originate from an adult with mismatch repair-deficient cancer. Both conserved end residues are part of each CDR3. Each record gives: V gene, J gene, clone size, D gene, CDR3 protein, CDR3 DNA. The D gene is left open where the match is weak. A clone size is listed for some rows: how often the clone was seen (once, few, many), or a class if it is expanded.

TRBV5-1	TRBJ1-2	NA	NA	CASSSGLSGYGYTF	TGCGCCAGCAGCTCCGGACTAAGTGGGTATGGCTACACCTTC
TRBV6-1	TRBJ2-1	NA	TRBD2	CASSEGMGGHSEQFF	TGTGCCAGCAGTGAAGGGATGGGAGGGCACAGTGAGCAGTTCTTC
TRBV5-5	TRBJ1-2	NA	NA	CASSPGGGGYGYTF	TGTGCCAGCAGCCCCGGGGGCGGCGGCTATGGCTACACCTTC
TRBV6-5	TRBJ1-2	few	NA	CASTGSGNYGYTF	TGTGCCAGCACCGGGTCGGGGAACTATGGCTACACCTTC
TRBV11-2	TRBJ2-6	NA	NA	CASSSAGPGANVLTF	TGTGCCAGCAGCTCGGCGGGTCCTGGGGCCAACGTCCTGACTTTC
TRBV11-2	TRBJ1-6	few	NA	CASSLNGPRALHF	TGTGCCAGCAGCTTAAATGGGCCAAGGGCCCTCCACTTT
TRBV9	TRBJ2-4	NA	TRBD2	CASSAGRDLSGRAPKNIQYF	TGTGCCAGCAGCGCCGGCCGAGACCTTAGCGGGAGGGCCCCCAAAAACATTCAGTACTTC
TRBV14	TRBJ2-7	NA	NA	CASSQDSYLYEQYF	TGTGCCAGCAGCCAAGATAGCTACCTCTACGAGCAGTACTTC
TRBV29-1	TRBJ1-4	NA	NA	CSARRGRTNEKLFF	TGCAGCGCCCGAAGAGGGAGAACTAATGAAAAACTGTTTTTT
TRBV28	TRBJ1-2	once	NA	CASSYPRGADYGYTF	TGTGCCAGCAGTTACCCTAGGGGGGCTGACTATGGCTACACCTTC
TRBV29-1	TRBJ2-1	NA	TRBD2	CSVEDLAEAYNEQFF	TGCAGCGTTGAAGATCTAGCGGAGGCCTACAATGAGCAGTTCTTC
TRBV9	TRBJ1-5	NA	TRBD1	CASSAQGAGQPQHF	TGTGCCAGCAGCGCCCAGGGGGCCGGGCAGCCCCAGCATTTT
TRBV9	TRBJ2-5	NA	NA	CASGDGGGKETQYF	TGTGCCAGCGGGGACGGAGGGGGAAAAGAGACCCAGTACTTC
TRBV19	TRBJ1-1	NA	NA	CASSPRRRTEAFF	TGTGCCAGTAGTCCCAGGAGGCGGACTGAAGCTTTCTTT
TRBV25-1	TRBJ2-3	NA	NA	CASSERATTDTQYF	TGTGCCAGCAGTGAGCGGGCAACCACAGATACGCAGTATTTT
TRBV18	TRBJ2-3	NA	NA	CASSPREQDDGTDTQYF	TGTGCCAGCTCACCAAGGGAACAGGACGACGGCACAGATACGCAGTATTTT
TRBV19	TRBJ1-2	NA	NA	CASSMVGNYGYTF	TGTGCCAGTAGTATGGTGGGGAACTATGGCTACACCTTC
TRBV5-1	TRBJ2-5	NA	TRBD1	CASSFRTGEDLYF	TGCGCCAGCAGCTTCAGGACAGGGGAAGATCTGTACTTC
TRBV7-2	TRBJ1-5	once	NA	CASSLAGSNQPQHF	TGTGCCAGCAGCTTAGCTGGGAGCAATCAGCCCCAGCATTTT
TRBV2	TRBJ2-7	NA	NA	CASSDMDYLYYEQYF	TGTGCCAGCAGTGATATGGACTACCTCTACTACGAGCAGTACTTC